This TCR beta chain was sequenced during a study of T cell responses to AZD1222 COVID-19 vaccine. Study-level background: Second-dose intervals of approximately 4 or approximately 12 weeks were pooled.

Study outcomes and limitations: Breadth and depth of Spike-specific TCRs rose after two AZD1222 doses.

Profiled with immunoSEQ multiplex PCR; TCRdb holds only in-frame clones, not every one. The table lists some 200,000 clones, 85% to 90% of them singletons. Trimming cost V 5 bases and J 2 bases; bases outside gene matches: 8. CDR1 and CDR2 from the germline V gene are MNHEY and SMNVEV (reference sequence). The CDR3 contains 16 residues. With respect to this clone: Its antigen is not identified.

The sequence was obtained from an adult in good health. The genes are TRBV27 and TRBJ1-2; 10 nucleotides align to TRBD1. Sequencing used peripheral blood, obtained on day 0 of AZD1222 vaccination. DNA of the CDR3: TGTGCCAGCAGTATGCTCCCGGGACAGGGGAACTATGGCTACACCTTC. It codes for CASSMLPGQGNYGYTF.